This TCR beta chain derives from a study of OX40 agonist ivuxolimab in advanced cancers. Sequencing was performed with immunoSEQ multiplex PCR; in TCRdb, only in-frame clones are kept and a portion is missing. Here the sample spans 50,000 to 65,000 clones, 70% to 90% being singletons. This clone has a single count. The germline V gene has CDR1 SGHAT and CDR2 FQNNGV. V dropped 3 bases and J dropped 4 bases, with 10 bases sitting between them. The CDR3 consists of 14 residues. This clonotype was sampled from an adult with an advanced solid tumor such as melanoma, head and neck, liver or kidney cancer. The starting material was CD4+ or CD8+ T cells sorted from blood, obtained in a trial of the OX40 agonist ivuxolimab. The gene calls are TRBV11-2 and TRBJ1-3; unclear D gene. CDR3 DNA sequence: TGTGCCAGCAGCTTTATCGACAAAGGAAACACCATATATTTT. It is translated as CASSFIDKGNTIYF.